The next 14 T cell receptor beta chains were all read from a single sample in a study of T cells in Graves' hyperthyroidism and ophthalmopathy (dated by TCRdb to about 2019). The protocol used for the library was multiplex PCR. The instrument was an Illumina HiSeq 2000. Amplification of TCR beta CDR3 regions was carried out from RNA transcripts. The TCR CDR3 was subjected to a first round of RT-PCR using the HTBI primer set and the Qiagen OneStep RT-PCR kit. TCRdb reran the public reads through fastp at Q25 and MiXCR, keeping productive beta chains. Each CDR3 protein appears once, grouped with its most common genes and DNA. Within this sample are hundreds of thousands of distinct CDR3 sequences, with about a sixth of them counted one time only. Around 3.5% of the sample rests with the top ten. What was sequenced was blood. These receptors were taken from a woman aged 40 to 50 with Graves' ophthalmopathy.

This clonotype was found many times. The rearrangement uses TRBV28 and TRBJ2-3; D may be TRBD1 or TRBD2 (5 bases each). Germline-derived CDR1 and CDR2 are MDHEN and SYDVKM. Trimming shortened V by 5 bases and J by 0 bases, and 12 bases separated the two germline ends. The CDR3 contains 15 residues. Written as DNA, the CDR3 is TGTGCCAGCAGTCCTGGGGGAGAGAGCACAGATACGCAGTATTTT. Its protein product is CASSPGGESTDTQYF.

This clonotype was seen many times. The chain links TRBV20-1 to TRBJ2-7; D possibly uses TRBD1 or TRBD2 (5 bases each). The CDR3 runs 14 residues. Between the trimmed V and J ends, which lost 1 base and 5 bases, there was a span of 15 bases. Germline CDR1 is DFQATT and CDR2 is SNEGSKA (reference sequence). CDR3 loop: CSARGGTSPNEQYF. In DNA, the CDR3 is TGCAGTGCTAGAGGAGGGACGAGCCCAAACGAGCAGTACTTC.

This clonotype appeared a few times. The rearrangement links TRBV7-9 to TRBJ2-7, with D perhaps given as TRBD1 or TRBD2 (6 bases each). The V and J ends lost 5 bases and 1 base respectively, with 24 bases between them. The V gene's germline CDR1 is SEHNR and CDR2 FQNEAQ (reference sequence). The CDR3 extends over 18 amino acids. The CDR3 spells CASSLVVGRGGGSYEQYF. The CDR3, as DNA: TGTGCCAGCAGCCTCGTCGTGGGGAGAGGGGGAGGTTCCTACGAGCAGTACTTC. Full variable domain (rest looked up from reference TRBV7-9 and TRBJ2-7): DTGVSQNPRHKITKRGQNVTFRCDPISEHNRLYWYRQTLGQGPEFLTYFQNEAQLEKSRLLSDRFSAERPKGSFSTLEIQRTEQGDSAMYLCASSLVVGRGGGSYEQYFGPGTRLTVT.

In this sample, this clonotype turned up a few times. This chain links TRBV27 with TRBJ2-1, with D tentatively TRBD2 (6 bases). The germline V gene has CDR1 MNHEY and CDR2 SMNVEV (reference sequence). This CDR3 spans 18 amino acids. V lost 5 bases to trimming and J lost 10 bases, with 30 bases between them. The CDR3 sequence: CASSPPGGSALSYEEQFF. CDR3 DNA sequence: TGTGCCAGCAGTCCTCCTGGGGGGAGCGCCTTGTCTTATGAAGAGCAGTTCTTC.

This clonotype has a handful of counts. The genes are TRBV20-1 and TRBJ2-4; D is uncertain. Looked up from germline, CDR1 is DFQATT and CDR2 is SNEGSKA (reference sequence). There are 12 residues in the CDR3. V was shortened by 1 base and J by 4 bases, with 5 bases between the two germline ends. In nucleotides, the CDR3 is TGCAGTGCTAGAGCAGGAAAAAACATTCAGTACTTC. It translates to CSARAGKNIQYF.

The chain uses TRBV7-8 and TRBJ2-3; D gene ambiguous. V shed 3 bases and J shed 1 base, with 11 bases lying between them. Germline V gene data show CDR1 as SGHVS and CDR2 as FQNEAQ. This CDR3 is 15 amino acids long. CDR3: CASSFFGDGTDTQYF. The CDR3 nucleotides are TGTGCCAGCAGCTTTTTTGGGGATGGCACAGATACGCAGTATTTT.

This clonotype has more than one count but fewer than ten. The chain combines TRBV6-1 with TRBJ1-4; TRBD1 agrees at 7 bases. V was pared by 0 bases and J by 8 bases, with 9 bases of the junction left unmatched. The CDR3 is 16 amino acids. Germline V lookup: CDR1 MNHNS, CDR2 SASEGT. The CDR3 is CASSEATGRFSEKLFF. The DNA of the CDR3 is TGTGCCAGCAGTGAAGCGACAGGGCGTTTCTCCGAAAAACTGTTTTTT.

This clonotype was recorded many times. The genes are TRBV20-1 and TRBJ2-5; maybe TRBD1 (5 bases). Per the germline V gene, CDR1 is DFQATT and CDR2 is SNEGSKA (reference sequence). Trimming pared 4 bases from V and 2 bases from J, leaving 8 bases between. This CDR3 contains 12 residues. DNA for the CDR3: TGCAGTGCTACCAGACAGCAAGAGACCCAGTACTTC. This translates into CSATRQQETQYF.

The chain joins TRBV7-9 to TRBJ2-2, with TRBD1 matching over 7 bases. The CDR3 totals 18 residues. V was pared by 6 bases and J by 3 bases, with 16 bases of the junction left unmatched. Germline CDR1 SEHNR, CDR2 FQNEAQ (reference sequence). CDR3 region: CASSFSPRQGSDTGELFF. The CDR3 DNA sequence: TGTGCCAGCAGTTTTTCCCCCCGACAGGGCTCAGACACCGGGGAGCTGTTTTTT. Together with reference TRBV7-9 and TRBJ2-2, the CDR3 gives the full variable domain: DTGVSQNPRHKITKRGQNVTFRCDPISEHNRLYWYRQTLGQGPEFLTYFQNEAQLEKSRLLSDRFSAERPKGSFSTLEIQRTEQGDSAMYLCASSFSPRQGSDTGELFFGEGSRLTVL.

This clonotype turned up a few times. The rearrangement joins TRBV7-9 to TRBJ1-2, with TRBD1 as a possible D gene (6 bases). CDR3 length: 12 residues. CDR1 and CDR2 (germline): SEHNR, FQNEAQ (reference sequence). Trimming shortened V by 2 bases and J by 10 bases, and 11 bases separated the two germline ends. In DNA, the CDR3 is TGTGCCAGCAGCTTACAACAGGGAGACTACACCTTC. Translated, it gives CASSLQQGDYTF.

This clonotype has just a few counts. V is TRBV7-9 and J is TRBJ2-2, with D tentatively TRBD1 or TRBD2 (5 bases each). The CDR3 has 17 amino acids. Germline CDR1 and CDR2: SEHNR and FQNEAQ (reference sequence). Trimming stripped 2 bases from V and 3 bases from J, with 16 bases between. The CDR3 sequence is CASSLSALRDHTGELFF. The CDR3 DNA sequence: TGTGCCAGCAGCTTATCCGCCCTCAGGGACCACACCGGGGAGCTGTTTTTT.

The chain couples TRBV27 to TRBJ2-7; the D gene is possibly TRBD2 (5 bases). Looked up from germline, CDR1 is MNHEY and CDR2 is SMNVEV (reference sequence). This CDR3 has 16 residues. V lost 3 bases, J lost 4 bases, and 19 bases lay in between. The CDR3 DNA is TGTGCCAGCAGTTTCAGTGGCGGGCCCTTCTTGTACGAGCAGTACTTC. This sequence encodes CASSFSGGPFLYEQYF.

This chain connects TRBV20-1 to TRBJ1-1; no clear D gene. V was trimmed by 2 bases and J by 8 bases, leaving 18 bases between them. There are 14 residues in the CDR3. Germline values: CDR1 DFQATT, CDR2 SNEGSKA (reference sequence). CDR3 in DNA: TGCAGTGCTAGAAATGCACTTTTAGGGCTAGAAGCTTTCTTT. It specifies CSARNALLGLEAFF.

This clonotype has at least ten counts. This chain joins TRBV7-3 and TRBJ2-7; D not certain. Germline CDR1 SGHTA, CDR2 FQGTGA. The CDR3 length is 9 residues. Trimming removed 11 bases from V and 3 bases from J, with 5 bases in between. The CDR3 region has the DNA TGTGCCGGGGACTACGAGCAGTACTTC. It specifies CAGDYEQYF.